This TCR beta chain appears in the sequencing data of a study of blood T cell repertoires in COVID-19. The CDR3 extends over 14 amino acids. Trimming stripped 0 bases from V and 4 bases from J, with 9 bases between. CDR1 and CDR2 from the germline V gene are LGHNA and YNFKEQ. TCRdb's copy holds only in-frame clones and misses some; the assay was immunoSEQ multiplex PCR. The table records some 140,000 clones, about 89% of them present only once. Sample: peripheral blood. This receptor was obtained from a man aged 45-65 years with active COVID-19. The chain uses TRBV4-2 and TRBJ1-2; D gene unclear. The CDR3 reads CASSQEPLGYGYTF. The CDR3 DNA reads TGTGCCAGCAGCCAAGAACCGCTAGGCTATGGCTACACCTTC.